Presented here are 28 T cell receptor beta chains from one specimen sequenced in a study of CXCR3 chemokines and chemotherapy response in bladder cancer. TCRdb fed the PCR reads into MiXCR, producing one record per CDR3 protein. The table has about 13,000 distinct CDR3 sequences, 9.5% to 15% seen once; the top ten hold roughly a quarter. The sample was collected from a patient whose treatment included neoadjuvant chemotherapy. These receptors were taken from a human donor with bladder cancer that did not respond to neoadjuvant chemotherapy.

As concerns this clonotype: It is likely a read error: a sequence one base away is far more abundant. This chain joins TRBV6-6 and TRBJ1-2, with 7 bases matching TRBD1. The V and J ends lost 7 bases and 4 bases, in that order; junction bases with no gene match: 9. Germline V CDR1 and CDR2: MNHNY, SVGAGI (reference sequence). This CDR3 spans 14 amino acids. CDR3 in amino acids: CASKEGAGIYGYTF. CDR3 bases: TGTGCCAGCAAGGAGGGGGCGGGTATCTATGGCTACACCTTC.

This clonotype was observed once. A read error may be the cause here, since a much bigger clone is one base away. This chain connects TRBV12-3 or TRBV12-4 to TRBJ1-1, with 7 bases identical to TRBD1. The CDR3 extends over 13 amino acids. V was clipped by 8 bases and J by 4 bases; unmatched bases: 7. The CDR3 sequence is CASCRDSLTEAFF. The CDR3 DNA sequence: TGTGCCAGCTGCCGGGACAGCCTCACTGAAGCTTTCTTT.

The V gene is TRBV20-1, the J gene TRBJ2-2; 8 nucleotides agree with TRBD1. Unmatched junction bases numbered 7, after V lost 6 bases and J lost 7 bases. Germline CDR1 reads DFQATT; CDR2 reads SNEGSKA (reference sequence). This CDR3 comprises 13 residues. CDR3 sequence reads: CSANRGTGGELFF. The CDR3 DNA sequence: TGCAGTGCGAACAGGGGGACAGGCGGGGAGCTGTTTTTT.

The chain couples TRBV15 to TRBJ2-5, with D perhaps matching TRBD2 (6 bases). V lost 5 bases and J lost 5, with 15 bases in between. CDR1 is LNHNV, CDR2 YYDKDF, per germline (reference sequence). The CDR3 runs to 14 residues. CDR3 region: CATSRAGKGETQYF. The DNA for the CDR3 is TGTGCCACCAGCCGCGCGGGGAAGGGGGAGACCCAGTACTTC.

This clonotype was counted at least ten times. The CDR3, as DNA: TGTGCCAGCTCACCCCGTGAGGGGCCTATGGAGACCCAGTACTTC. It is translated as CASSPREGPMETQYF. The chain recombines TRBV18 with TRBJ2-5; D is possibly TRBD1 or TRBD2 (5 bases each). Germline CDR1 is KGHSH and CDR2 is LQKENI. The CDR3 is 15 amino acids. V was pared by 3 bases and J by 5 bases, with 16 bases between.

This clonotype has ten or more counts. CDR3 amino acids: CASTSRVAAEAFF. In DNA, the CDR3 is TGTGCCAGTACCTCAAGGGTGGCCGCTGAAGCTTTCTTT. The chain links TRBV19 to TRBJ1-1; D is unclear. The germline V gene has CDR1 LNHDA and CDR2 SQIVND (reference sequence). V was cut by 7 bases and J by 6 bases, with 15 bases left in between. The CDR3 runs 13 residues.

This clonotype showed up many times. This chain links TRBV7-9 with TRBJ2-3; D may be TRBD2 (6 bases). This CDR3 comprises 14 residues. The V end was cut by 1 base, the J end by 3 bases, with 8 bases between. Germline lookup yields CDR1 SEHNR and CDR2 FQNEAQ (reference sequence). CDR3 residues: CASSLERVTDTQYF. As DNA, the CDR3 is TGTGCCAGCAGCTTAGAGCGGGTAACAGATACGCAGTATTTT.

This clonotype was detected many times. V gene TRBV19 combines with J gene TRBJ2-2; 8 bases are shared with TRBD2. This CDR3 has 15 residues. The germline CDR1 and CDR2 sequences are LNHDA and SQIVND (reference sequence). Trimming took 3 bases from V and 4 from J; bases not matched to a gene: 4. The CDR3 nucleotides are TGTGCCAGTAGTATTTTTAGCGGGGCCACCGGGGAGCTGTTTTTT. Its protein is CASSIFSGATGELFF.

This clonotype showed up many times. The J gene is TRBJ1-1, the V gene TRBV18, with 10 nucleotides matching TRBD1. V gave up 1 base and J gave up 5 bases; unmatched junction bases: 1. Germline loops: CDR1 KGHSH, CDR2 LQKENI. The CDR3 loop spans 14 amino acids. The CDR3 sequence is CASSPRDRGTEAFF. The CDR3 nucleotides read TGTGCCAGCTCACCACGGGACAGGGGTACTGAAGCTTTCTTT. The full variable domain, with the rest looked up from reference TRBV18 and TRBJ1-1, is NAGVMQNPRHLVRRRGQEARLRCSPMKGHSHVYWYRQLPEEGLKFMVYLQKENIIDESGMPKERFSAEFPKEGPSILRIQQVVRGDSAAYFCASSPRDRGTEAFFGQGTRLTVV.

This clonotype came up a few times. V is TRBV27 and J is TRBJ2-7, with D possibly matching TRBD1 (6 bases). CDR1 and CDR2 (germline): MNHEY, SMNVEV (reference sequence). The CDR3 loop spans 13 amino acids. V was clipped by 3 bases and J by 2 bases, with 8 bases between them. DNA for the CDR3: TGTGCCAGCAGTTTGCCAGGGGCCTACGAGCAGTACTTC. Translating it yields CASSLPGAYEQYF.

This clonotype was seen many times. The chain recombines TRBV6-2 or TRBV6-3 with TRBJ2-7; the match to TRBD1 covers 7 bases. Germline V gene data show CDR1 as MNHEY and CDR2 as SVGEGT. V gave up 2 bases and J gave up 2 bases; unmatched junction bases: 9. The CDR3 runs 16 residues. In DNA form, the CDR3 reads TGTGCCAGCAGTTACGGAAGGGGACAGACTACCTACGAGCAGTACTTC. Translation gives CASSYGRGQTTYEQYF.

This clonotype has a count of ten or more. The J gene is TRBJ1-1, the V gene TRBV5-6, with D possibly being TRBD1 (5 bases). This CDR3 region has 14 residues. The V end lost 0 bases, the J end lost 5 bases, and 11 bases lay between the germline ends. CDR1 is SGHDT, CDR2 YYEEEE, per germline. This CDR3 is CASSLGGGGTEAFF. CDR3 nucleotides: TGTGCCAGCAGCTTGGGTGGGGGAGGTACTGAAGCTTTCTTT.

This clonotype was picked up many times. This chain joins TRBV11-1 and TRBJ1-6; 9 positions agree with TRBD1. With V trimmed by 5 bases and J by 7 bases, 3 bases remained unmatched. The CDR3 covers 14 residues. CDR1 is SGHAT, CDR2 FQDESV, per germline (reference sequence). The CDR3 here is CASSLGTGNSPLHF. In DNA, the CDR3 is TGTGCCAGCAGCCTAGGGACAGGGAATTCACCCCTCCACTTT. The whole variable domain, filled in from reference TRBV11-1 and TRBJ1-6, reads EAEVAQSPRYKITEKSQAVAFWCDPISGHATLYWYRQILGQGPELLVQFQDESVVDDSQLPKDRFSAERLKGVDSTLKIQPAELGDSAMYLCASSLGTGNSPLHFGNGTRLTVT.

This clonotype is labeled as large. This chain uses TRBV19 with TRBJ2-7; the match to TRBD2 covers 13 bases. V lost 6 bases to trimming and J lost 5 bases; unmatched junction nucleotides: 7. The CDR3 is made up of 15 amino acids. Germline values: CDR1 LNHDA, CDR2 SQIVND (reference sequence). The CDR3 bases are TGTGCCAGTAGCAGGACTAGCGGGAGTCTCGACGAGCAGTACTTC. It encodes CASSRTSGSLDEQYF.

This clonotype occurred many times. The V call is TRBV7-2, the J call TRBJ1-5; D possibly corresponds to TRBD1 (6 bases). Trimming took off 1 base at V and 5 bases at J, with 6 bases between the two ends. Per germline, CDR1 SGHTA and CDR2 FQGNSA. The CDR3 loop spans 13 amino acids. The CDR3 region has the DNA TGTGCCAGCAGCTTAGAGGGGGATCAGCCCCAGCATTTT. Translation gives CASSLEGDQPQHF.

This clonotype was found a few times. The gene calls are TRBV15 and TRBJ2-3; D remains ambiguous. The CDR3 length is 14 residues. The V gene's germline CDR1 is LNHNV and CDR2 YYDKDF (reference sequence). V was clipped by 3 bases and J by 4 bases, with 11 bases between them. Here the CDR3 reads CATSSPWSPDTQYF. The CDR3 region has the DNA TGTGCCACCAGCAGTCCTTGGTCGCCAGATACGCAGTATTTT. The whole variable domain, remainder taken from reference TRBV15 and TRBJ2-3, is DAMVIQNPRYQVTQFGKPVTLSCSQTLNHNVMYWYQQKSSQAPKLLFHYYDKDFNNEADTPDNFQSRRPNTSFCFLDIRSPGLGDTAMYLCATSSPWSPDTQYFGPGTRLTVL.

This clonotype is classed as medium-sized. This chain connects TRBV18 to TRBJ2-7, with D perhaps TRBD1 (6 bases). The V end was cut by 6 bases, the J end by 3 bases, with 15 bases between. Germline V lookup: CDR1 KGHSH, CDR2 LQKENI. The CDR3 consists of 14 residues. CDR3 loop: CASSPDSSYYEQYF. The CDR3 DNA reads as TGTGCCAGCTCTCCGGACAGCTCCTACTACGAGCAGTACTTC. The full variable domain, its missing parts supplied by reference TRBV18 and TRBJ2-7, is NAGVMQNPRHLVRRRGQEARLRCSPMKGHSHVYWYRQLPEEGLKFMVYLQKENIIDESGMPKERFSAEFPKEGPSILRIQQVVRGDSAAYFCASSPDSSYYEQYFGPGTRLTVT.

This clonotype was picked up a small number of times. The gene calls are TRBV12-3 or TRBV12-4 and TRBJ2-1; 7 bases are a match to TRBD1. The junction had 4 bases not matched to a gene; V was cut back by 6 bases and J by 5 bases. CDR3 length: 13 residues. The CDR3 DNA sequence: TGTGCCAGCAGACAGGGGTGGGACAATGAGCAGTTCTTC. Translation: CASRQGWDNEQFF.

This clonotype was seen many times. This chain links TRBV29-1 with TRBJ2-7; D remains unclear. Germline-derived CDR1 and CDR2 are SQVTM and ANQGSEA. The CDR3 has 13 amino acids. V was trimmed by 5 bases and J by 2 bases, leaving 13 bases between them. CDR3: CSVQQSSAYEQYF. Here the CDR3 DNA reads TGCAGCGTTCAGCAGTCTTCTGCCTACGAGCAGTACTTC.

This clonotype was counted between two and nine times. The CDR3 sequence is CSARGVRTQYF. In nucleotides, the CDR3 is TGCAGTGCTAGAGGGGTGAGGACGCAGTATTTT. V gene TRBV20-1 combines with J gene TRBJ2-3; D unclear. V dropped 1 base and J dropped 9 bases, with 8 bases sitting between them. The CDR3 loop spans 11 amino acids. Germline V CDR1 and CDR2: DFQATT, SNEGSKA (reference sequence).

In this sample, this clonotype turned up many times. CDR3 DNA sequence: TGTGCCAGCAGTCGGGGACAGCACCAAGAGACCCAGTACTTC. Its protein product is CASSRGQHQETQYF. The V gene is TRBV7-2, the J gene TRBJ2-5; 7 nucleotides line up with TRBD1. V trimming: 6 bases; J trimming: 0 bases; junction bases outside the gene matches: 4. CDR3 size: 14 residues. CDR1 and CDR2 (germline): SGHTA, FQGNSA.

This clonotype occurred many times. This chain connects TRBV18 to TRBJ1-2; D call uncertain. This CDR3 contains 15 residues. The germline V gene encodes CDR1 KGHSH and CDR2 LQKENI. The germline V and J ends were trimmed by 3 bases and 4 bases, with 15 bases remaining between them. The CDR3 coding sequence is TGTGCCAGCTCACCTACGACAAGGACCGCCTATGGCTACACCTTC. Translating gives CASSPTTRTAYGYTF.

In this sample, this clonotype turned up a few times. This sequence joins TRBV30 and TRBJ2-3; 7 bases fit TRBD2. Germline assignment: CDR1 GTSNPN and CDR2 SVGIG (reference sequence). V shed 4 bases and J 9 bases; nucleotides not matched to a gene: 10. This CDR3 has 13 amino acids. The CDR3 sequence is CAWTPSGEMTQYF. In DNA, the CDR3 is TGTGCCTGGACCCCCAGCGGGGAGATGACGCAGTATTTT. Complete variable domain (other parts from reference TRBV30 and TRBJ2-3): SQTIHQWPATLVQPVGSPLSLECTVEGTSNPNLYWYRQAAGRGLQLLFYSVGIGQISSEVPQNLSASRPQDRQFILSSKKLLLSDSGFYLCAWTPSGEMTQYFGPGTRLTVL.

This clonotype occurred many times. This chain links TRBV7-2 with TRBJ1-1; D is uncertain. The V end lost 4 bases, the J end lost 8 bases, and 8 bases lay between the germline ends. The germline CDR1 and CDR2 sequences are SGHTA and FQGNSA. This CDR3 region has 11 residues. DNA of the CDR3: TGTGCCAGCAGCTCGGGTAGAGAAGCTTTCTTT. Its translation is CASSSGREAFF.

This clonotype is labeled medium-sized. The V gene is TRBV19, the J gene TRBJ1-5, with 8 positions matching TRBD1. CDR3 length: 13 residues. Looked up from germline, CDR1 is LNHDA and CDR2 is SQIVND (reference sequence). The V segment lost 7 bases and the J segment 7 bases; nucleotides outside the gene matches: 6. The CDR3 is CASIDRGGQPQHF. The CDR3 DNA follows: TGTGCCAGTATCGACAGGGGAGGCCAGCCCCAGCATTTT.

In this sample, this clonotype turned up many times. This chain links TRBV11-2 with TRBJ1-4, with D possibly matching TRBD1 (5 bases). Trimming removed 3 bases from V and 7 bases from J, with 24 bases in between. The germline CDR1 and CDR2 sequences are SGHAT and FQNNGV. This CDR3 has 18 residues. The CDR3: CASSFDSNRRVVGEKLFF. The DNA for the CDR3 is TGTGCCAGCAGCTTTGACAGTAACCGCCGTGTAGTAGGTGAAAAACTGTTTTTT.

This clonotype was counted ten times or more. The chain is built from TRBV6-1 and TRBJ1-4; D is perhaps TRBD1 (5 bases). This CDR3 is 15 amino acids long. Germline CDR1 is MNHNS and CDR2 is SASEGT. V shed 6 bases and J shed 5 bases, with 16 bases lying between them. The CDR3 nucleotides are TGTGCCAGCAGCCGCCTGACAGTAAGCAATGAAAAACTGTTTTTT. Translated, it gives CASSRLTVSNEKLFF.

This clonotype was detected many times. The chain links TRBV6-5 to TRBJ2-7; 10 bases agree with TRBD1. The CDR3 has 14 residues. Germline CDR1 and CDR2: MNHEY and SVGAGI. V was clipped by 5 bases and J by 4 bases; unmatched bases: 5. CDR3 sequence (DNA): TGTGCCAGCAGTCCGGGACAGGGGAAATACGAGCAGTACTTC. Its protein is CASSPGQGKYEQYF.